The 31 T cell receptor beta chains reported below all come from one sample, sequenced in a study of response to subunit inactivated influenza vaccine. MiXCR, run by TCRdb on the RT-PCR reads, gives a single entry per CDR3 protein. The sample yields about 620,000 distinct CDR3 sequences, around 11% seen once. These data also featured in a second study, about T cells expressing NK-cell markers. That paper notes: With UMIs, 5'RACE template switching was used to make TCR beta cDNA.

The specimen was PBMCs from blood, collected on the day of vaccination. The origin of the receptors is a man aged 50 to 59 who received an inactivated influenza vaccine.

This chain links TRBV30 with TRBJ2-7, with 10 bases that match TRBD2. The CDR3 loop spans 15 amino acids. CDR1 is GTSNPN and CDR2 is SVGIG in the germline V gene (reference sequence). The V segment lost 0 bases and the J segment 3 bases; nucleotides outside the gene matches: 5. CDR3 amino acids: CAWSVGTSVYYEQYF. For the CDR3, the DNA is TGTGCCTGGAGTGTGGGGACTAGCGTGTACTACGAGCAGTACTTC.

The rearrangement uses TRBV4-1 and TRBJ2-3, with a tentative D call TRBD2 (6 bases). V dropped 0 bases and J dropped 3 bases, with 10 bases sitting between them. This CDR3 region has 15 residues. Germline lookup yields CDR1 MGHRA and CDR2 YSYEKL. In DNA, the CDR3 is TGCGCCAGCAGCCAAGAGTTCGCGGGGACAGATACGCAGTATTTT. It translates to CASSQEFAGTDTQYF.

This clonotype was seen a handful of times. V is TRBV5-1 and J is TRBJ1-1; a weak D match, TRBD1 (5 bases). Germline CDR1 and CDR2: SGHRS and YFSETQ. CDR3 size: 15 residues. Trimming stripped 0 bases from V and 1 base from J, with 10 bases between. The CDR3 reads CASSLAPTANTEAFF. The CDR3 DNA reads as TGCGCCAGCAGCTTGGCCCCGACAGCGAACACTGAAGCTTTCTTT.

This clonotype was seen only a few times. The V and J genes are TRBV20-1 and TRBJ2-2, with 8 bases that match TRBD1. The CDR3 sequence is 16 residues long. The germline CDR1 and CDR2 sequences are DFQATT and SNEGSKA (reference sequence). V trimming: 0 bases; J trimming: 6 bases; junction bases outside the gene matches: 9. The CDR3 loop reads CSARDGDRSGSGELFF. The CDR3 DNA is TGCAGTGCTAGAGATGGGGACAGGTCAGGTTCCGGGGAGCTGTTTTTT.

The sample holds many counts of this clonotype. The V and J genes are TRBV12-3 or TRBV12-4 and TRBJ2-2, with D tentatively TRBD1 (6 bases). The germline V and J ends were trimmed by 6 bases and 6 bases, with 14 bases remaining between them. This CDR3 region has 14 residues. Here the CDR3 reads CASSLTGQAGELFF. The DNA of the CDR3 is TGTGCCAGCAGCCTTACAGGGCAGGCCGGGGAGCTGTTTTTT.

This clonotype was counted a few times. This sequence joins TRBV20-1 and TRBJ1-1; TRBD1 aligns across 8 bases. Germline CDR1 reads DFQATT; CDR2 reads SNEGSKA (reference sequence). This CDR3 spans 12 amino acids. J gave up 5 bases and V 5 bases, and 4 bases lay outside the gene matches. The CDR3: CSAAGGRTEAFF. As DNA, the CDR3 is TGCAGTGCTGCAGGGGGCCGTACTGAAGCTTTCTTT.

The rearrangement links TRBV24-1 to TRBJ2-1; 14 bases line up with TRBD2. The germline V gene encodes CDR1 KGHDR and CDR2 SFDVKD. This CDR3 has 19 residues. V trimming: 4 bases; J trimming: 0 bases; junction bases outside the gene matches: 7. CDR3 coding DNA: TGTGCCACCAGTGACCCAGGACTAGCGGGAGGAAGCTCCTACAATGAGCAGTTCTTC. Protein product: CATSDPGLAGGSSYNEQFF.

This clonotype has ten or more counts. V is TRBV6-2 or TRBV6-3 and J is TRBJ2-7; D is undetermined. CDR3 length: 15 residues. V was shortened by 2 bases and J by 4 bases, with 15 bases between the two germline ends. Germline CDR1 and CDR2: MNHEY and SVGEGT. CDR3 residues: CASSYRSRKRYEQYF. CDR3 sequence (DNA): TGTGCCAGCAGTTACAGGAGCCGGAAGCGTTACGAGCAGTACTTC.

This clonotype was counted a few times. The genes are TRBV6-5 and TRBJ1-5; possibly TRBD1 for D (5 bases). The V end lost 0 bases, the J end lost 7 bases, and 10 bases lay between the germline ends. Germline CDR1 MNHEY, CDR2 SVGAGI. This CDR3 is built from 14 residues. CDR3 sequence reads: CASSYSQGGQPQHF. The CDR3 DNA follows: TGTGCCAGCAGTTACTCTCAGGGCGGGCAGCCCCAGCATTTT.

CDR3 sequence reads: CASSWAGSDTDTQYF. The CDR3 DNA reads TGTGCCAGCAGCTGGGCGGGATCAGACACAGATACGCAGTATTTT. This chain uses TRBV11-2 with TRBJ2-3; D might be TRBD2 (6 bases). Trimming took 4 bases from V and 2 from J, leaving 13 bases between them. Germline V gene data show CDR1 as SGHAT and CDR2 as FQNNGV. CDR3 length equals 15 residues.

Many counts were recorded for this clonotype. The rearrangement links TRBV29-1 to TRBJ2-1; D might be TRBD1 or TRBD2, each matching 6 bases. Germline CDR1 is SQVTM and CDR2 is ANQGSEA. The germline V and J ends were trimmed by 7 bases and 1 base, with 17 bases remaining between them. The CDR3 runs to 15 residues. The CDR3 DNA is TGCAGCGCAGAAAAAGGGGGGAAATCCTACAATGAGCAGTTCTTC. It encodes CSAEKGGKSYNEQFF.

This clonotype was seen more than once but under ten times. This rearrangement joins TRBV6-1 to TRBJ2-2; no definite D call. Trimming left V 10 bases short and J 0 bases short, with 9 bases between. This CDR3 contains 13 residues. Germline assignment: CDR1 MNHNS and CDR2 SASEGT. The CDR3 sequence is CATLSPNTGELFF. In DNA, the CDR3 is TGTGCCACCTTGAGCCCGAACACCGGGGAGCTGTTTTTT.

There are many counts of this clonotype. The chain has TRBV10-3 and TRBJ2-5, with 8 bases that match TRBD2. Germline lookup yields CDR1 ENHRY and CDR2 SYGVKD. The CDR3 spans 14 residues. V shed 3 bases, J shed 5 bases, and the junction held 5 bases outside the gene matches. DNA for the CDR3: TGTGCCATCAGTGAAGGGCTAGCGGGCGAGACCCAGTACTTC. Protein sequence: CAISEGLAGETQYF.

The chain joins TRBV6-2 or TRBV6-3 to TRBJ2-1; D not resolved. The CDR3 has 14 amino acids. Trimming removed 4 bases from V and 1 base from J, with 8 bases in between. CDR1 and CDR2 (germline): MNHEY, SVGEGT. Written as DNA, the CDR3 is TGTGCCAGCAGTTCCACTACTTCCTACAATGAGCAGTTCTTC. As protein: CASSSTTSYNEQFF.

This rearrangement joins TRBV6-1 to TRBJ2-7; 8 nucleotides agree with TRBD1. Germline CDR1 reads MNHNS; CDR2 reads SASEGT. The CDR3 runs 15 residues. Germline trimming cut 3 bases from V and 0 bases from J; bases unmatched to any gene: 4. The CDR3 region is CASSERDRYSYEQYF. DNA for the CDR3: TGTGCCAGCAGTGAGAGGGACAGGTACTCCTACGAGCAGTACTTC.

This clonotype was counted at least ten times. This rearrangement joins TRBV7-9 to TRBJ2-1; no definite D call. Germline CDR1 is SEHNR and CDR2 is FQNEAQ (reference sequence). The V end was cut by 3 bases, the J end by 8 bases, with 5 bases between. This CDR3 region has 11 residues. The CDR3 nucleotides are TGTGCCAGCAGCTTTCAACATGAGCAGTTCTTC. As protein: CASSFQHEQFF.

CDR3 residues: CSVDDRLAGNTDTQYF. DNA of the CDR3: TGCAGCGTTGATGATCGACTAGCCGGAAACACAGATACGCAGTATTTT. The V and J genes are TRBV29-1 and TRBJ2-3, with 7 nucleotides matching TRBD2. Germline trimming cut 3 bases from V and 2 bases from J; bases unmatched to any gene: 11. The CDR3 has 16 amino acids. Germline V lookup: CDR1 SQVTM, CDR2 ANQGSEA.

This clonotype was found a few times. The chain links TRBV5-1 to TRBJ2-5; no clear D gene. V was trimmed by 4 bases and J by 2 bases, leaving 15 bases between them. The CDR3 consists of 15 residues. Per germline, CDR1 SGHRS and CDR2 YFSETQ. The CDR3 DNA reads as TGCGCCAGCAGCATATCAGGTGTTCGGCAAGAGACCCAGTACTTC. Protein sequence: CASSISGVRQETQYF.

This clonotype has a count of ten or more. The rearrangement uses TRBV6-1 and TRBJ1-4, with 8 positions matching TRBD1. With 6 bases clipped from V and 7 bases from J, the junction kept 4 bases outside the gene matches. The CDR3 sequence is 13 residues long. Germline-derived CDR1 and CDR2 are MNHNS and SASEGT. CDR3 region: CASSTGGVEKLFF. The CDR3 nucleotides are TGTGCCAGCAGCACAGGGGGTGTTGAAAAACTGTTTTTT.

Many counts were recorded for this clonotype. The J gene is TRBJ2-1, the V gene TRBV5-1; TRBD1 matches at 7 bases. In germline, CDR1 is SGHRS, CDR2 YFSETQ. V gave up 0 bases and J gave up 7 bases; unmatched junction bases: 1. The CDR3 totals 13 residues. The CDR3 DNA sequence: TGCGCCAGCAGCTTGGGACAGGGTAATGAGCAGTTCTTC. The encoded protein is CASSLGQGNEQFF.

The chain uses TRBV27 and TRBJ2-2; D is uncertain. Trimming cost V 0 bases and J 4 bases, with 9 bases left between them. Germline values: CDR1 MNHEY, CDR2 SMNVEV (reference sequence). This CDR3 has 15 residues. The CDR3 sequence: CASSLSPHFTGELFF. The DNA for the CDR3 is TGTGCCAGCAGTTTATCCCCACATTTCACCGGGGAGCTGTTTTTT.

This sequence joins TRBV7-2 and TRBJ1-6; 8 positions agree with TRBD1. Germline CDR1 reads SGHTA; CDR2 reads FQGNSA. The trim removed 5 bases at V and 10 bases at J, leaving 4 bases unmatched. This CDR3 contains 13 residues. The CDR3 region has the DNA TGTGCCAGCAGCCCGCAGGGGGCATCACCCCTCCACTTT. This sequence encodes CASSPQGASPLHF.

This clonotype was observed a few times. The chain's CDR3 is CASSQDLLPSNEQFF. In DNA form, the CDR3 reads TGCGCCAGCAGCCAAGATCTCCTCCCTTCTAATGAGCAGTTCTTC. This chain links TRBV4-1 with TRBJ2-1; D is ambiguous. This CDR3 has 15 residues. V shed 0 bases and J shed 7 bases, with 13 bases lying between them. CDR1 MGHRA and CDR2 YSYEKL come from the germline V gene.

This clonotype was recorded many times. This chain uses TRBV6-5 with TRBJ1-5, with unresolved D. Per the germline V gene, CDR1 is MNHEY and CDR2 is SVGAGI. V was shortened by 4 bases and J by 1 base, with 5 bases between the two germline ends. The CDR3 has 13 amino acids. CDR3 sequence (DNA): TGTGCCAGCAGTTCAGCAAGCAATCAGCCCCAGCATTTT. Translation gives CASSSASNQPQHF.

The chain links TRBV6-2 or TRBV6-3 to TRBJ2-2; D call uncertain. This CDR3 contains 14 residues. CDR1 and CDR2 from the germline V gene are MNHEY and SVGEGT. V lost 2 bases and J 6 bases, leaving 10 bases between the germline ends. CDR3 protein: CASSYRVGSGELFF. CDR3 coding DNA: TGTGCCAGCAGTTACAGGGTTGGGTCCGGGGAGCTGTTTTTT.

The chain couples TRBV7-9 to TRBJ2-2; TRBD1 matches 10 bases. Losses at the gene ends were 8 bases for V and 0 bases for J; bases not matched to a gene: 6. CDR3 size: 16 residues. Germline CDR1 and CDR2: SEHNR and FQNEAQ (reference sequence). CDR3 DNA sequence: TGTGCCAGCGGGCTGGGACAGGGGTCGAACACCGGGGAGCTGTTTTTT. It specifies CASGLGQGSNTGELFF.

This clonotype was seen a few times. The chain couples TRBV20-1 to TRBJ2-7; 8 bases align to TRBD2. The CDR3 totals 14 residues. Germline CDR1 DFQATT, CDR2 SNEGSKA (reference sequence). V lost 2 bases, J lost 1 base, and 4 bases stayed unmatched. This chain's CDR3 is CSARLAGQSYEQYF. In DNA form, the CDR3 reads TGCAGTGCTAGACTAGCGGGCCAATCCTACGAGCAGTACTTC.

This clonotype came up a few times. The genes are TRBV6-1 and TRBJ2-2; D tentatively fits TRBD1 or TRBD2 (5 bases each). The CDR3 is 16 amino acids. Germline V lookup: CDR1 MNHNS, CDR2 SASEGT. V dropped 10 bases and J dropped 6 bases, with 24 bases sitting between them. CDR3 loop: CATYRGSNGFAGELFF. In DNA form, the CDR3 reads TGTGCCACCTACCGGGGCTCCAATGGGTTCGCCGGGGAGCTGTTTTTT.

CDR3 protein: CASSLVEELGNEQFF. CDR3 DNA: TGTGCCAGCAGCTTAGTTGAAGAGCTCGGCAATGAGCAGTTCTTC. The gene calls are TRBV7-9 and TRBJ2-1; no reliable D call. CDR3 length: 15 amino acids. V shed 1 base and J shed 6 bases, with 13 bases lying between them. Looked up from germline, CDR1 is SEHNR and CDR2 is FQNEAQ (reference sequence).

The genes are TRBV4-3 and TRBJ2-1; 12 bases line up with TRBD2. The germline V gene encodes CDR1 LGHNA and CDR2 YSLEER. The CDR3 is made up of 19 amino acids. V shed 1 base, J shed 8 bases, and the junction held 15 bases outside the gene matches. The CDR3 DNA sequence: TGCGCCAGCAGCCAAGCCACTGGGGCACTAGCGGGGGGCGGTTATGAGCAGTTCTTC. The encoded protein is CASSQATGALAGGGYEQFF.

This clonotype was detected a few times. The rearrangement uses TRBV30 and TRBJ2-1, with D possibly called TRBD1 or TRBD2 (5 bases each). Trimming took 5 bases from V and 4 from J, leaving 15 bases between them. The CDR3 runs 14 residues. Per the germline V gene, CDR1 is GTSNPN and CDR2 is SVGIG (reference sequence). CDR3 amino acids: CAWGAGGGYNEQFF. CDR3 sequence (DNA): TGTGCCTGGGGAGCTGGTGGGGGATACAATGAGCAGTTCTTC.